One and the same sample provided the 2 T cell receptor beta chains below, sequenced in a study of cytomegalovirus exposure and HLA in healthy donors. Repertoires were generated with immunoSEQ multiplex PCR, while TCRdb's copy carries only in-frame clones and drops some. There are 200,000 to 250,000 clones in the sample; around nine tenths occur only once, and around 2.6% lies in the top ten. Sequencing used PBMCs. The source is a man between 18 and 35 years old in good health and CMV-seronegative.

This clone was counted between two and nine times. The rearrangement joins TRBV19 to TRBJ1-5, with no clear D. V was cut by 4 bases and J by 4 bases, with 8 bases left in between. CDR1 and CDR2 (germline): LNHDA, SQIVND (reference sequence). This CDR3 spans 13 amino acids. The CDR3 sequence is CASSNPGNQPQHF. The CDR3 coding sequence is TGTGCCAGTAGTAATCCCGGGAATCAGCCCCAGCATTTT.

V and J are TRBV4-3 and TRBJ2-2; 13 bases line up with TRBD2. CDR1 and CDR2 from the germline V gene are LGHNA and YSLEER. With 0 bases clipped from V and 4 bases from J, the junction kept 14 bases outside the gene matches. The CDR3 has 21 amino acids. CDR3 nucleotide sequence: TGCGCCAGCAGCCAAGAACTATTAATCGAAGGACTAGCGGGAGTCACCGGGGAGCTGTTTTTT. Residues: CASSQELLIEGLAGVTGELFF.